This T cell receptor (beta chain) was found in a study of Ad26.COV2.S vaccination and SARS-CoV-2 variants. Study as a whole: It was the COV1001 Ad26.COV2.S trial arm that included the donor. Ad26.COV2.S given intramuscularly, once or twice 56 days apart. Study conclusions and caveats: Spike-specific TCR breadth in vaccine recipients exceeded that seen in placebo recipients.

Documented treatment: some 20 received Ad26.COV2.S at low or high dose, single or two shots; 5 received placebo; per-sample allocation not given. All samples were drawn on day 63, counting from the first vaccine or placebo injection. Boston provided a donor who was an adult aged 18-55 years. Only in-frame clones appear in the TCRdb table, and some are missing; sequencing was by immunoSEQ multiplex PCR. The data show fewer than 500,000 clones, 80% to 95% seen once. Comment on this clone: Its antigen is unknown.

Source: peripheral blood, taken in a trial of Ad26.COV2.S vaccine versus placebo. This clonotype was obtained from a person between 18 and 59 years old who received the Ad26.COV2.S COVID-19 vaccine or a placebo.

CDR3 in DNA: TGTGCCAGCAGTTCGGGACAGACCTACGAGCAGTACTTC. As protein: CASSSGQTYEQYF. The J gene is TRBJ2-7, the V gene TRBV27, with 7 bases matching TRBD1. The germline V gene has CDR1 MNHEY and CDR2 SMNVEV (reference sequence). After removal of 4 bases from V and 2 bases from J, the junction contained 2 bases not matched to a gene. CDR3 length: 13 residues.